This TCR beta chain stems from a study of blood T cells in healthy people across ages. It was with a sample-barcoded 5' primer and a J-beta primer mix that a second PCR of roughly 6 to 12 cycles was run. TCRdb analysed the 5' RACE reads with MiXCR anew, one entry per CDR3 protein. The table has some 940,000 distinct CDR3 sequences, roughly 28% seen once. The donors, all healthy, were Caucasians living in Russia, aged 6 to 90. The CDR3 has 15 residues. The germline CDR1 and CDR2 sequences are MNHNY and SVGAGI (reference sequence). V gave up 6 bases and J gave up 0 bases, with 15 bases separating them. In addition, the sample was reused for a study of T cells of mothers and their children.

The sequence came from a woman aged 40 to 50 in good health. Material: blood. V gene TRBV6-6 combines with J gene TRBJ2-7; D is possibly TRBD1 (5 bases). The CDR3 here is CASRNQDRLSYEQYF. CDR3 nucleotide sequence: TGTGCCAGCAGAAACCAAGACAGACTCTCCTACGAGCAGTACTTC.